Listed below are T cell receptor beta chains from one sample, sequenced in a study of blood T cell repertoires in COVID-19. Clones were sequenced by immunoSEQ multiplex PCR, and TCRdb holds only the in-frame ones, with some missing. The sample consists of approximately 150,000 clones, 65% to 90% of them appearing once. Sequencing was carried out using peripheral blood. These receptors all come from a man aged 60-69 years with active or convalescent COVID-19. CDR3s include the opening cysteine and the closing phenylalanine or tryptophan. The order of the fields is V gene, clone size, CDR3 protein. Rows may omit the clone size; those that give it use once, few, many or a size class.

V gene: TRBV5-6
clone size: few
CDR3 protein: CASSPNPGQGANQPQHF

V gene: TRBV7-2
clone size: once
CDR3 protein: CASSFRQNANYGYTF

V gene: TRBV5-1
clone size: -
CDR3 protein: CASSLIDTDNEQFF

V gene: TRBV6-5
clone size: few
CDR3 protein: CASGEGTATRQAFF

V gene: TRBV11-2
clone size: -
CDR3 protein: CASSFPRATEAFF

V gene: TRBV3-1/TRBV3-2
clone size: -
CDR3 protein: CASSQDRGDSSYEQYF

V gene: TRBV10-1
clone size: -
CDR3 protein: CASSDFAGGGNTIYF

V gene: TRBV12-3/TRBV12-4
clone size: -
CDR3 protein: CASRSGQGGEQFF

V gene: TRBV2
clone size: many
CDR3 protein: CASSEGYMLNTEAFF

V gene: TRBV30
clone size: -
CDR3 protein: CASNRWGGLFF

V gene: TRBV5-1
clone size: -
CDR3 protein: CASGEGGRTEAFF

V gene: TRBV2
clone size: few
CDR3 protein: CASSSGGTGNTIYF

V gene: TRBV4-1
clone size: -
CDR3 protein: CASSPRLTDNEQFF

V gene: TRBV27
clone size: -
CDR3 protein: CASRARTGGISGGELFF

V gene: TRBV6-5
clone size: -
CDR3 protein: CASRAAPMNTEAFF

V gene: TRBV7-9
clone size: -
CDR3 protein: CASSLEGFRGPQETQYF

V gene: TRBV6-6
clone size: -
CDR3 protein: CASSYPRGDGTEAFF

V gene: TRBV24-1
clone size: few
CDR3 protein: CATSDSRRLSSGYTF

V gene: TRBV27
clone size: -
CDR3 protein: CASSLYPGITEAFF

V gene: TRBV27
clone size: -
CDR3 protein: CASSFAGNQPQHF

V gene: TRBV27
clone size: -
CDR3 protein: CASSLGGQGASYGGYTF

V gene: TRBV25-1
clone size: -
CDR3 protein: CASSHPGRSTDTQYF

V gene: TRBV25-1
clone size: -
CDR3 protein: CASSEPNSEKLFF

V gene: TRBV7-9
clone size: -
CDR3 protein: CASSSGYSNQPQHF

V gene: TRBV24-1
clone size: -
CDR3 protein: CATSDTGVGTEAFF

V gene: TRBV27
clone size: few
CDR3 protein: CASKHWWPLTTSGGTRNEQFF

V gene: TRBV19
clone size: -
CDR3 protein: CASSTGQHRGRYNEQFF

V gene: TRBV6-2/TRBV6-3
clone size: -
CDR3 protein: CASSYREGSYNEQFF

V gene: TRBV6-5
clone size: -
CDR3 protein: CASSLVWATNEKLFF

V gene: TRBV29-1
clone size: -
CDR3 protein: CSVLAGQHQETQYF

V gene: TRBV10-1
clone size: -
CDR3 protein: CASSDRNSGNTIYF

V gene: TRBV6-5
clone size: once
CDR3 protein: CASSRLANEQYF

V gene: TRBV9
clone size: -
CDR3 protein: CASSARTAAQETQYF

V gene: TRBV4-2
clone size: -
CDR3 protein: CASSQDWRSLAGNNEQFF

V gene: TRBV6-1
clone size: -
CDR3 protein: CASSEVEGGSPLHF

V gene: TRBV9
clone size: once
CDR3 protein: CASSGGQGDTEAFF

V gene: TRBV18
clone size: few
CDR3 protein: CASSPGTGVNQPQHF

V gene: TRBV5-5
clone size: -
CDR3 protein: CASSQPKGISSYEQYF

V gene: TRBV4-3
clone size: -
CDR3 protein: CASSQTSGANTGELFF

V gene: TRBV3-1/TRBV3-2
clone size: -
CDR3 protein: CASSQDPFGSNNEKLFF